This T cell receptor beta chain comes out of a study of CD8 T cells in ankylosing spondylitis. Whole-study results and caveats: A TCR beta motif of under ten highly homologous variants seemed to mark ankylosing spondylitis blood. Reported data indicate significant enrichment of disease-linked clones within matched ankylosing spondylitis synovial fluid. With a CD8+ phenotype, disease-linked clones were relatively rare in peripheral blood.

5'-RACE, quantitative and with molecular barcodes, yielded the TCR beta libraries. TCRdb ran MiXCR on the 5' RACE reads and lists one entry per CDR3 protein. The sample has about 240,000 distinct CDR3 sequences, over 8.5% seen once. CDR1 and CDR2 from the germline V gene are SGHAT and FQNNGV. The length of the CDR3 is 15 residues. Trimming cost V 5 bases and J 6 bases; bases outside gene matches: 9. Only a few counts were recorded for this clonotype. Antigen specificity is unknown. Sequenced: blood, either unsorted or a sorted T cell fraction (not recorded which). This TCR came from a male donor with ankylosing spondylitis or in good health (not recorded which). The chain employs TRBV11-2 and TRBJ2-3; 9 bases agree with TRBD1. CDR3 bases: TGTGCCAGCAGCCCCGGGACAGGGTTTGGTGATACGCAGTATTTT. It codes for CASSPGTGFGDTQYF.